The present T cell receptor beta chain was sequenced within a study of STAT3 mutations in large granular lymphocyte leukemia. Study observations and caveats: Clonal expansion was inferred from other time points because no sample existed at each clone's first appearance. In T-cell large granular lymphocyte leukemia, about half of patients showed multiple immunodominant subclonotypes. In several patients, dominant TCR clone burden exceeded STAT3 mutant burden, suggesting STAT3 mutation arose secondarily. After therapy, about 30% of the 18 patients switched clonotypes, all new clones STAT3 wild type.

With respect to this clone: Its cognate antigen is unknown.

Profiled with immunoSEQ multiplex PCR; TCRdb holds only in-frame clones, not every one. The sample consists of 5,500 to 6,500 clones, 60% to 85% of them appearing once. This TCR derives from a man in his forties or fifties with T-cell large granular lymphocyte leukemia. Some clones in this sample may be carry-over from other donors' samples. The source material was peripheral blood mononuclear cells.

CDR3 sequence: CATAPRTSGRSEQYF. The CDR3, as DNA: TGTGCCACGGCTCCCAGGACTAGCGGGAGAAGCGAGCAGTACTTC. The gene calls are TRBV15 and TRBJ2-7, with 13 bases fitting TRBD2. The CDR3 contains 15 residues. With 9 bases clipped from V and 6 bases from J, the junction kept 11 bases outside the gene matches. Germline V gives CDR1 LNHNV, CDR2 YYDKDF (reference sequence).